Sequencing of this T cell receptor (beta chain) was carried out in a study of regulatory T cells in long-lasting Graves disease. V dropped 5 bases and J dropped 4 bases, with 25 bases sitting between them. This CDR3 comprises 18 residues. The germline V gene encodes CDR1 SEHNR and CDR2 FQNEAQ (reference sequence). In its sample, this clonotype was seen a few times. As to time point: newly diagnosed GD, antithyroid drugs for less than 3 months. Preparation of the TCR library used RNA extracted from PBMCs. Researchers made TCR beta libraries by using iRepertoire HTBI primers and running Arm-PCR on CDR3 regions. TCRdb reprocessed the multiplex PCR reads via MiXCR and lists one record per CDR3 protein. In the table there are a few hundred thousand distinct CDR3 sequences, 12% of which are singletons. Separately, the same data were catalogued under a study of T cells in Graves' hyperthyroidism and ophthalmopathy. This second study notes: Most thyroid clonotypes expanded above 0.001 appeared in blood too.

The chain links TRBV7-9 to TRBJ2-3; maybe TRBD2 (6 bases). The material sequenced was peripheral blood mononuclear cells (PBMCs), taken at new diagnosis, from a patient treated with antithyroid drugs. The source of this sequence is a woman under 30 with Graves disease. The CDR3 coding sequence is TGTGCCAGCAGCGCCAGATGGGGGGAACCTCATGGATCAGATACGCAGTATTTT. This codes for CASSARWGEPHGSDTQYF.